The 30 T cell receptor beta chains below all came from one sample that was sequenced in a study of blood T cell repertoires in COVID-19. The protocol was immunoSEQ multiplex PCR, while the TCRdb copy is restricted to in-frame clones and leaves out a portion. The sample includes about 330,000 clones, around 87% of them seen just once. Sequencing was performed on peripheral blood. All receptors derive from a woman between 45 and 60 years old with active or convalescent COVID-19.

V and J are TRBV5-6 and TRBJ2-3; tentatively, D is TRBD2 (5 bases). The CDR3 is 15 amino acids. Trimming removed 0 bases from V and 3 bases from J, with 11 bases in between. Germline loops: CDR1 SGHDT, CDR2 YYEEEE. CDR3 loop: CASSLGGFWTDTQYF. The DNA of the CDR3 is TGTGCCAGCAGCTTGGGAGGGTTTTGGACAGATACGCAGTATTTT.

V usage is TRBV30 and J usage is TRBJ1-5, with no clear D. The germline V gene has CDR1 GTSNPN and CDR2 SVGIG (reference sequence). V was shortened by 0 bases and J by 4 bases, with 13 bases between the two germline ends. This CDR3 region has 15 residues. The CDR3 reads CAWSVPPWANQPQHF. CDR3 sequence (DNA): TGTGCCTGGAGTGTGCCTCCATGGGCAAATCAGCCCCAGCATTTT.

This chain uses TRBV18 with TRBJ1-2, with 11 nucleotides matching TRBD1. V shed 1 base, J shed 5 bases, and the junction held 3 bases outside the gene matches. Germline-derived CDR1 and CDR2 are KGHSH and LQKENI. There are 15 residues in the CDR3. CDR3: CASSPRTGGVYGYTF. For the CDR3, the DNA is TGTGCCAGCTCACCACGGACAGGGGGCGTTTATGGCTACACCTTC. The whole variable domain, filled in from reference TRBV18 and TRBJ1-2, reads NAGVMQNPRHLVRRRGQEARLRCSPMKGHSHVYWYRQLPEEGLKFMVYLQKENIIDESGMPKERFSAEFPKEGPSILRIQQVVRGDSAAYFCASSPRTGGVYGYTFGSGTRLTVV.

J is TRBJ2-1 and V is TRBV19; 12 nucleotides match TRBD1. The germline V gene has CDR1 LNHDA and CDR2 SQIVND (reference sequence). The CDR3 is 17 amino acids. Losses at the gene ends were 1 base for V and 6 bases for J; bases not matched to a gene: 7. This CDR3 reads CASSIAGTGGAFNEQFF. In DNA, the CDR3 is TGTGCCAGTAGTATAGCAGGGACAGGGGGCGCATTCAATGAGCAGTTCTTC.

The chain joins TRBV9 to TRBJ2-3; no definite D call. Germline CDR1 is SGDLS and CDR2 is YYNGEE. Trimming took 0 bases from V and 1 from J, leaving 9 bases between them. The CDR3 is made up of 15 amino acids. CDR3 sequence reads: CASSVATGRTDTQYF. The CDR3 DNA reads as TGTGCCAGCAGCGTAGCTACCGGTCGCACAGATACGCAGTATTTT. The complete variable domain, with remaining parts taken from reference TRBV9 and TRBJ2-3, reads DSGVTQTPKHLITATGQRVTLRCSPRSGDLSVYWYQQSLDQGLQFLIQYYNGEERAKGNILERFSAQQFPDLHSELNLSSLELGDSALYFCASSVATGRTDTQYFGPGTRLTVL.

V gene TRBV10-3 combines with J gene TRBJ2-3, with D uncertain. The CDR3 length is 11 residues. With 5 bases removed from V and 4 bases from J, the gap between germline ends came to 4 bases. Per the germline V gene, CDR1 is ENHRY and CDR2 is SYGVKD. For the CDR3, the DNA is TGTGCCATCAGTTCTTCAGATACGCAGTATTTT. It specifies CAISSSDTQYF.

This rearrangement joins TRBV5-1 to TRBJ2-2; 8 bases align to TRBD1. With 3 bases clipped from V and 4 bases from J, the junction kept 8 bases outside the gene matches. This CDR3 is built from 16 residues. Germline-derived CDR1 and CDR2 are SGHRS and YFSETQ. CDR3 region: CASSSAGQGVTGELFF. The CDR3 DNA follows: TGCGCCAGCAGCTCCGCCGGACAGGGAGTCACCGGGGAGCTGTTTTTT.

The J gene is TRBJ2-3, the V gene TRBV4-1; tentative D call: TRBD1 (6 bases). The V end lost 3 bases, the J end lost 1 base, and 11 bases lay between the germline ends. Germline lookup yields CDR1 MGHRA and CDR2 YSYEKL. CDR3 size: 15 residues. The CDR3 bases are TGCGCCAGCAGCCATCCGGCAGGGGGCACAGATACGCAGTATTTT. Its protein is CASSHPAGGTDTQYF.

The chain recombines TRBV28 with TRBJ2-1, with D maybe TRBD2 (6 bases). Germline CDR1 and CDR2: MDHEN and SYDVKM. This CDR3 contains 15 residues. Trimming shortened V by 5 bases and J by 4 bases, and 15 bases separated the two germline ends. This chain's CDR3 is CASSTGAGRYNEQFF. The CDR3 nucleotides are TGTGCCAGCAGTACCGGGGCGGGACGGTACAATGAGCAGTTCTTC. The full variable domain, rest sourced from reference TRBV28 and TRBJ2-1, is DVKVTQSSRYLVKRTGEKVFLECVQDMDHENMFWYRQDPGLGLRLIYFSYDVKMKEKGDIPEGYSVSREKKERFSLILESASTNQTSMYLCASSTGAGRYNEQFFGPGTRLTVL.

This clone was counted between two and nine times. One junction end disagrees with the germline gene, perhaps due to a read error. This chain joins TRBV7-7 and TRBJ2-2; 8 nucleotides align to TRBD2. The CDR3 is 16 amino acids. The germline gives CDR1 SSHAT, CDR2 FNYEAQ (reference sequence). CDR3 in DNA: TGTGCTAGCAGCTTAGAAAGCGGGAGGAACACCGGGGAGCTGTTTTTT. Its translation is CASSLESGRNTGELFF.

This clone has just a few counts. The J gene is TRBJ1-1, the V gene TRBV9; weak D call: TRBD1 (6 bases). Trimming removed 0 bases from V and 6 bases from J, with 12 bases in between. Germline V gene data show CDR1 as SGDLS and CDR2 as YYNGEE. This CDR3 comprises 14 residues. CDR3 sequence: CASSVGGRLAEAFF. CDR3 in DNA: TGTGCCAGCAGCGTAGGGGGGCGACTCGCTGAAGCTTTCTTT.

The V call is TRBV10-3, the J call TRBJ2-5, with 7 bases aligning to TRBD1. There are 15 residues in the CDR3. V gave up 2 bases and J gave up 4 bases; unmatched junction bases: 7. Germline CDR1 is ENHRY and CDR2 is SYGVKD. CDR3 region: CAISEVGGASETQYF. CDR3 nucleotide sequence: TGTGCCATCAGTGAGGTAGGGGGCGCATCAGAGACCCAGTACTTC.

The chain recombines TRBV10-3 with TRBJ1-2; D is ambiguous. Trimming shortened V by 0 bases and J by 4 bases, and 15 bases separated the two germline ends. The V gene's germline CDR1 is ENHRY and CDR2 SYGVKD. The CDR3 runs to 16 residues. CDR3 sequence reads: CAISESATMGGYGYTF. For the CDR3, the DNA is TGTGCCATCAGTGAGTCGGCGACCATGGGAGGCTATGGCTACACCTTC.

This chain uses TRBV11-1 with TRBJ2-7; D perhaps matches TRBD1 (6 bases). Per germline, CDR1 SGHAT and CDR2 FQDESV (reference sequence). V shed 5 bases and J shed 0 bases, with 8 bases lying between them. The CDR3 runs to 13 residues. The CDR3 sequence: CASSRDTSYEQYF. CDR3 nucleotide sequence: TGTGCCAGCAGCAGGGACACCTCCTACGAGCAGTACTTC.

V and J are TRBV27 and TRBJ2-3, with 8 bases identical to TRBD2. V was clipped by 8 bases and J by 6 bases; unmatched bases: 10. Germline CDR1 reads MNHEY; CDR2 reads SMNVEV (reference sequence). CDR3 length: 14 residues. CDR3 in DNA: TGTGCCAGCTCGCAGCGGGGGCCGCGGGATACGCAGTATTTT. Amino acids: CASSQRGPRDTQYF.

The chain recombines TRBV5-6 with TRBJ1-4; maybe TRBD1 (5 bases). This CDR3 contains 16 residues. V shed 5 bases and J shed 0 bases, with 14 bases lying between them. CDR1 is SGHDT and CDR2 is YYEEEE in the germline V gene. For the CDR3, the DNA is TGTGCCAGCAGTTCGGTCACAGGTGCAACTAATGAAAAACTGTTTTTT. Amino acid sequence: CASSSVTGATNEKLFF.

The chain carries TRBV15 and TRBJ2-4; possible D gene TRBD2, 6 bases. The CDR3 is 17 amino acids. Germline V CDR1 and CDR2: LNHNV, YYDKDF (reference sequence). With 0 bases removed from V and 5 bases from J, the gap between germline ends came to 17 bases. Here the CDR3 DNA reads TGTGCCACCAGCAGAGACCTCGGCGGGGCCCCTCAAAACATTCAGTACTTC. Protein product: CATSRDLGGAPQNIQYF.

This clone has a single count. The genes are TRBV7-9 and TRBJ1-1; unclear D gene. V was trimmed by 1 base and J by 11 bases, leaving 11 bases between them. Germline V CDR1 and CDR2: SEHNR, FQNEAQ (reference sequence). This CDR3 comprises 12 residues. The CDR3 nucleotides are TGTGCCAGCAGCTTAGAGGCGGGTACGGCTTTCTTT. As protein: CASSLEAGTAFF.

V and J are TRBV18 and TRBJ1-1, with D perhaps TRBD1 (5 bases). The germline gives CDR1 KGHSH, CDR2 LQKENI. V gave up 3 bases and J gave up 1 base, with 9 bases separating them. CDR3 length: 14 residues. The CDR3, as DNA: TGTGCCAGCTCACCCGTCACAGGGAACACTGAAGCTTTCTTT. Its protein is CASSPVTGNTEAFF.

This clone has only one observation. This chain connects TRBV6-5 to TRBJ2-1, with 10 bases identical to TRBD2. The trim removed 2 bases at V and 4 bases at J, leaving 5 bases unmatched. The CDR3 contains 16 residues. The V gene's germline CDR1 is MNHEY and CDR2 SVGAGI. CDR3 protein: CASSYERAGGYNEQFF. CDR3 coding DNA: TGTGCCAGCAGTTACGAAAGAGCGGGAGGGTACAATGAGCAGTTCTTC.

The chain joins TRBV6-2 or TRBV6-3 to TRBJ2-7; 11 nucleotides line up with TRBD2. The germline V gene has CDR1 MNHEY and CDR2 SVGEGT. Losses at the gene ends were 5 bases for V and 2 bases for J; bases not matched to a gene: 5. The CDR3 sequence is 15 residues long. The CDR3 here is CASSKLAGEPYEQYF. For the CDR3, the DNA is TGTGCCAGCAGTAAACTAGCGGGAGAACCCTACGAGCAGTACTTC.

The chain carries TRBV18 and TRBJ2-3; a possible D gene is TRBD2 (6 bases). Germline V gene lookup returns CDR1 KGHSH and CDR2 LQKENI. The V gene lost 2 bases and the J gene lost 2 bases, with 11 bases spanning the gap. The CDR3 extends over 15 amino acids. CDR3 sequence (DNA): TGTGCCAGCTCACCATCGGGACTCAACACAGATACGCAGTATTTT. Translating gives CASSPSGLNTDTQYF.

The chain joins TRBV6-6 to TRBJ1-2; TRBD1 matches at 7 bases. CDR3 length: 13 amino acids. V was pared by 5 bases and J by 5 bases, with 5 bases of the junction left unmatched. Germline CDR1 and CDR2: MNHNY and SVGAGI (reference sequence). In DNA form, the CDR3 reads TGTGCCAGCAGTCCCCAGGGGGAATATGGCTACACCTTC. It codes for CASSPQGEYGYTF.

The chain links TRBV5-1 to TRBJ2-1, with a possible D match to TRBD1 (5 bases). The V and J ends lost 3 bases and 0 bases respectively, with 10 bases between them. The CDR3 runs to 15 residues. CDR1 is SGHRS and CDR2 is YFSETQ in the germline V gene. CDR3 coding DNA: TGCGCCAGCAGCTCCAGGGTCAGCTCCTACAATGAGCAGTTCTTC. It encodes CASSSRVSSYNEQFF.

This chain uses TRBV7-9 with TRBJ1-1; TRBD1 matches at 8 bases. The junction had 9 bases not matched to a gene; V was cut back by 4 bases and J by 8 bases. The germline V gene encodes CDR1 SEHNR and CDR2 FQNEAQ (reference sequence). The CDR3 extends over 14 amino acids. CDR3 nucleotides: TGTGCCAGCAGCTCAACAGGGGGTGTGACCGAAGCTTTCTTT. This codes for CASSSTGGVTEAFF. Full variable domain (outside the CDR3, taken from reference TRBV7-9 and TRBJ1-1): DTGVSQNPRHKITKRGQNVTFRCDPISEHNRLYWYRQTLGQGPEFLTYFQNEAQLEKSRLLSDRFSAERPKGSFSTLEIQRTEQGDSAMYLCASSSTGGVTEAFFGQGTRLTVV.

V gene TRBV10-3 combines with J gene TRBJ2-1, with D maybe TRBD1 (5 bases). The CDR3 sequence is 15 residues long. Trimming removed 3 bases from V and 6 bases from J, with 15 bases in between. The V gene's germline CDR1 is ENHRY and CDR2 SYGVKD. In nucleotides, the CDR3 is TGTGCCATCAGTGAAAAGGGGCAGGGTGGCAATGAGCAGTTCTTC. This encodes CAISEKGQGGNEQFF.

V and J are TRBV7-8 and TRBJ1-4, with unresolved D. Germline CDR1 SGHVS, CDR2 FQNEAQ. The CDR3 consists of 16 residues. The V and J ends lost 5 bases and 0 bases respectively, with 13 bases between them. The DNA for the CDR3 is TGTGCCAGCAGCCAGACCAGGTCCTCAACTAATGAAAAACTGTTTTTT. Translation: CASSQTRSSTNEKLFF.

The chain employs TRBV11-2 and TRBJ2-1; the D gene is possibly TRBD2 (6 bases). CDR3 size: 14 residues. Germline CDR1 SGHAT, CDR2 FQNNGV. V lost 3 bases to trimming and J lost 0 bases, with 6 bases between them. Here the CDR3 DNA reads TGTGCCAGCAGCTTCGGGAGCTCCTACAATGAGCAGTTCTTC. It encodes CASSFGSSYNEQFF.

On this clone: This CDR3 is also generated by other DNA sequences in the sample. This sequence joins TRBV18 and TRBJ2-1; tentatively, D is TRBD2 (5 bases). The CDR3 has 15 amino acids. Trimming shortened V by 3 bases and J by 4 bases, and 13 bases separated the two germline ends. Germline V gene data show CDR1 as KGHSH and CDR2 as LQKENI. The CDR3 nucleotides are TGTGCCAGCTCACCCCCCAGCGGAGGATACAATGAGCAGTTCTTC. As protein: CASSPPSGGYNEQFF.

The rearrangement joins TRBV29-1 to TRBJ2-1; TRBD2 might be the D (6 bases). Germline V gives CDR1 SQVTM, CDR2 ANQGSEA. Trimming left V 3 bases short and J 6 bases short, with 15 bases between. The CDR3 covers 14 residues. CDR3 protein: CSVDGLARINEQFF. CDR3 in DNA: TGCAGCGTTGATGGGCTAGCGCGAATCAATGAGCAGTTCTTC.